Here is one T cell receptor beta chain with its context. The sample comes from a study of T cell repertoires in aging, cancer and after chemotherapy. In germline, CDR1 is MNHEY, CDR2 SVGAGI. The CDR3 has 14 amino acids. Trimming cost V 4 bases and J 6 bases, with 10 bases left between them. Peripheral blood genomic DNA, not sorted cells or RNA, was the template. Multiplex touch-down PCR with TRB-A/B primers amplified rearranged V-D-J TRB sequences. TCRdb reanalysed the multiplex PCR reads using MiXCR and keeps one entry per CDR3 protein. The table shows about 3,300 distinct CDR3 sequences, with 45% occurring only once.

The source of this sequence is a human donor with a solid tumor. This rearrangement joins TRBV6-5 to TRBJ1-6; D perhaps matches TRBD1 (5 bases). Sample: blood. This CDR3 is CASSSGTPNSPLHF. The CDR3 coding sequence is TGTGCCAGCAGTTCTGGGACGCCTAATTCACCCCTCCACTTT.